This T cell receptor (beta chain) was captured in a study of response to subunit inactivated influenza vaccine (dated by TCRdb to 2017 to 2018). Looking at the study overall: The study used deep quantitative T cell receptor repertoire profiling to track responses to a trivalent subunit inactivated influenza vaccine. Findings and caveats that apply to the study as a whole: The authors proposed that each seasonal influenza vaccination may bring in only a limited number of new T cells.

Libraries were made using RT-PCR. The sequencer listed for this sample is Illumina HiSeq 2500. TCRdb itself trimmed the public reads at Q25 with fastp, ran MiXCR and retained productive beta chains. Identical CDR3 proteins give one entry, which carries the most common genes and DNA. Across this sample there are 450,000 to 600,000 distinct CDR3 sequences, with approximately 7.7% seen only once. The ten largest make up roughly 13% of the sample. This clonotype appeared many times. No antigen is known for it. No much larger clone exists at a distance of one base, and base qualities are not known. As encoded in the germline V gene, CDR1 is ENHRY while CDR2 is SYGVKD. The V and J ends are trimmed by 2 bases and 0 bases, leaving 7 bases between them. Taken from cysteine to phenylalanine, the CDR3 has 14 residues. Only CDR3 DNA remains: 42 bases, in frame from the first base.

The sequencing used PBMCs from blood, collected about 23 months after vaccination. The sequence joins TRBV10-3 to TRBJ1-1; possibly the D gene is TRBD1, per 5 matching bases. The source of this sequence is a man between 50 and 69 years old who received an inactivated influenza vaccine. Donor details come from another sample of the same person, matched by shared clones. The nucleotides read TGTGCCATCAGTGAGACAGGAATGAACACTGAAGCTTTCTTT. Its translation reads: CAISETGMNTEAFF.